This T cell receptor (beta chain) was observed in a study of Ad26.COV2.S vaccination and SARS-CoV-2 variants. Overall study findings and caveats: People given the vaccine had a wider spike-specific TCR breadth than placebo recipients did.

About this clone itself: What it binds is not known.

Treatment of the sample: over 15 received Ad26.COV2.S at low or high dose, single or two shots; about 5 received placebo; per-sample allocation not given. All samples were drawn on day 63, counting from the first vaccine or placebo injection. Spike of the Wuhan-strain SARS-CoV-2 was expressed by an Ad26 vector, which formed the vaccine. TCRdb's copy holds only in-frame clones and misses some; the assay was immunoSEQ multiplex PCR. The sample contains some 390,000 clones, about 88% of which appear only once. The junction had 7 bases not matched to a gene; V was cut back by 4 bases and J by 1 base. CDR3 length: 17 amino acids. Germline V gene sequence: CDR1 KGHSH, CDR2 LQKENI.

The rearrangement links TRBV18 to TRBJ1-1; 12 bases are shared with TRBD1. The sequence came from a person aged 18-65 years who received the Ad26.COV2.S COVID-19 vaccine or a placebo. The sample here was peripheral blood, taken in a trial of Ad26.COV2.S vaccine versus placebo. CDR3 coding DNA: TGTGCCAGCTCACTAACCGGGACAGGGGGCAAGAACACTGAAGCTTTCTTT. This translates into CASSLTGTGGKNTEAFF. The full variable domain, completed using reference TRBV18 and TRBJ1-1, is NAGVMQNPRHLVRRRGQEARLRCSPMKGHSHVYWYRQLPEEGLKFMVYLQKENIIDESGMPKERFSAEFPKEGPSILRIQQVVRGDSAAYFCASSLTGTGGKNTEAFFGQGTRLTVV.